This T cell receptor beta chain derives from a study of technical replicates of blood from several donors. Trimming cost V 0 bases and J 3 bases, with 6 bases left between them. This CDR3 contains 13 residues. From germline, CDR1 is SEHNR and CDR2 FQNEAQ (reference sequence). Sequencing was performed with immunoSEQ multiplex PCR; in TCRdb, only in-frame clones are kept and a portion is missing. The sample includes tens of thousands of clones, 90% seen only once; the top ten take approximately 5%. This chain uses TRBV7-9 with TRBJ2-7; D not resolved. The sample was PBMCs. The receptor's source is a human donor in good health. Some clones in this sample may be carry-over from other donors' samples. The DNA for the CDR3 is TGTGCCAGCAGCTTAGCAAGCGACTACGAGCAGTACTTC. Protein product: CASSLASDYEQYF.